The T cell receptor (beta chain) under discussion was sequenced for a study of T cells in Graves' hyperthyroidism and ophthalmopathy. Regarding the study as a whole: In simple terms, a model built on 13 V-J features told ophthalmopathy apart from stable hyperthyroidism.

This clonotype was picked up many times. The target antigen is unknown. Using RNA transcripts as the source, TCR beta CDR3 regions were amplified. The HTBI primer set served for first-round RT-PCR of the TCR CDR3. MiXCR, run by TCRdb on the multiplex PCR reads, gives a single entry per CDR3 protein. The sample lists 490,000 or so distinct CDR3 sequences; 20% were seen once. Germline V gene lookup returns CDR1 SGHVS and CDR2 FNYEAQ. V shed 1 base, J shed 10 bases, and the junction held 10 bases outside the gene matches. This CDR3 contains 16 residues. The sequencing sample was made of blood. V is TRBV7-6 and J is TRBJ2-1; TRBD2 agrees at 10 bases. The source of this sequence is a man between 40 and 49 years old with Graves' ophthalmopathy. The CDR3 loop is CASSLVASGGAVEQFF. Here the CDR3 DNA reads TGTGCCAGCAGCTTAGTGGCTAGCGGGGGTGCAGTGGAGCAGTTCTTC.